The sequence of this T cell receptor beta chain was determined in a study of response to subunit inactivated influenza vaccine. TCRdb itself ran the RT-PCR reads through MiXCR, one entry per CDR3 protein. The table has around 570,000 distinct CDR3 sequences, less than 8% seen once. Study-level points and caveats: With each seasonal influenza vaccination, the authors suggested, few new T cells are recruited.

Points on this clonotype: Its antigen is as yet unknown.

J gave up 7 bases and V 0 bases, and 9 bases lay outside the gene matches. The length of the CDR3 is 15 residues. Germline CDR1 and CDR2: DFQATT and SNEGSKA (reference sequence). Specimen: PBMCs from blood, collected 23 months after vaccination. The V gene is TRBV20-1, the J gene TRBJ2-1; TRBD1 aligns across 7 bases. This TCR came from a man aged 45-69 years who received an inactivated influenza vaccine. The CDR3 reads CSARDKDRLWNEQFF. The DNA for the CDR3 is TGCAGTGCTAGAGATAAGGACAGGCTCTGGAATGAGCAGTTCTTC.